A single sample gave rise to the 8 T cell receptor beta chains below, sequenced in a study of beta chain features in type 1 diabetes. Since all of the isolated RNA was reverse transcribed, expressed TCRB transcripts were what got sequenced. Some clones are missing from TCRdb's copy, which holds only in-frame ones; the method was immunoSEQ multiplex PCR. Altogether 110,000 to 150,000 clones are present, roughly 10% being singletons, with the ten largest covering 0.65%. Sequencing was done on a sample of central memory CD4+ T cells from blood. The receptors derive from a woman between 40 and 55 years old in good health.

This clone was seen a few times. The rearrangement joins TRBV5-4 to TRBJ2-2, with 10 bases that match TRBD2. Germline lookup yields CDR1 SGHNT and CDR2 YYREEE (reference sequence). The CDR3 sequence is 16 residues long. The V gene end was trimmed by 1 base and the J gene end by 7 bases; junction bases not matched to a gene: 7. The CDR3 sequence is CASSLPVAGGGGELFF. DNA for the CDR3: TGTGCCAGCAGCTTGCCCGTAGCGGGGGGTGGCGGGGAGCTGTTTTTT.

This clone was counted many times. The chain recombines TRBV7-9 with TRBJ2-2; 7 bases are shared with TRBD1. Trimming took 5 bases from V and 0 from J; bases not matched to a gene: 3. CDR1 SEHNR and CDR2 FQNEAQ come from the germline V gene (reference sequence). The CDR3 contains 15 residues. The CDR3 nucleotides are TGTGCCAGCAGCATCGGGACAGCGAACACCGGGGAGCTGTTTTTT. It translates to CASSIGTANTGELFF.

The chain has TRBV10-3 and TRBJ2-3; D is perhaps TRBD2 (6 bases). The CDR3 sequence is 13 residues long. Trimming took 0 bases from V and 6 from J, leaving 7 bases between them. Germline V CDR1 and CDR2: ENHRY, SYGVKD. CDR3 sequence reads: CAISESGLDTQYF. The CDR3 bases are TGTGCCATCAGTGAGTCGGGACTGGATACGCAGTATTTT.

V and J are TRBV18 and TRBJ2-3; possible D gene TRBD2, 5 bases. Trimming took 3 bases from V and 1 from J, leaving 14 bases between them. The length of the CDR3 is 16 residues. Germline V CDR1 and CDR2: KGHSH, LQKENI. The CDR3 DNA reads TGTGCCAGCTCACCCCCTAGCAGCCTGCGCACAGATACGCAGTATTTT. This translates into CASSPPSSLRTDTQYF.

This chain links TRBV9 with TRBJ1-6; D unresolved. CDR3 size: 14 residues. Between the trimmed V and J ends, which lost 6 bases and 2 bases, there was a span of 9 bases. The V gene's germline CDR1 is SGDLS and CDR2 YYNGEE. CDR3 sequence: CASTSTAYNSPLHF. CDR3 coding DNA: TGTGCCAGCACGTCTACAGCCTATAATTCACCCCTCCACTTT. Drawing the rest from reference TRBV9 and TRBJ1-6, the complete variable domain is DSGVTQTPKHLITATGQRVTLRCSPRSGDLSVYWYQQSLDQGLQFLIQYYNGEERAKGNILERFSAQQFPDLHSELNLSSLELGDSALYFCASTSTAYNSPLHFGNGTRLTVT.

There are a few counts of this clone. V and J are TRBV5-1 and TRBJ2-6; maybe TRBD1 (5 bases). Trimming cost V 6 bases and J 0 bases, with 10 bases left between them. The CDR3 is made up of 15 amino acids. Per germline, CDR1 SGHRS and CDR2 YFSETQ. The CDR3 sequence is CASTQGRSGANVLTF. The CDR3 region has the DNA TGCGCCAGCACCCAGGGTCGCTCTGGGGCCAACGTCCTGACTTTC.

The V gene is TRBV7-9, the J gene TRBJ2-2; 10 bases align to TRBD2. J lost 3 bases, V lost 1 base, and 8 bases had no gene match. The CDR3 spans 18 residues. Germline CDR1 reads SEHNR; CDR2 reads FQNEAQ (reference sequence). The CDR3 sequence: CASSLGISGGPDTGELFF. The CDR3 DNA follows: TGTGCCAGCAGCTTAGGGATTAGCGGGGGGCCTGACACCGGGGAGCTGTTTTTT.

This clone was picked up a small number of times. The V gene is TRBV7-2, the J gene TRBJ2-4; 7 positions match TRBD2. The junction had 9 bases not matched to a gene; V was cut back by 5 bases and J by 5 bases. Germline CDR1 is SGHTA and CDR2 is FQGNSA. CDR3 length: 15 amino acids. DNA of the CDR3: TGTGCCAGCAGCCATCGGGGACTACTGGAAAACATTCAGTACTTC. It encodes CASSHRGLLENIQYF.